The 26 T cell receptor beta chains given below trace back to one sample, sequenced in a study of blood T cell repertoires in COVID-19. The data were produced by immunoSEQ multiplex PCR, yet TCRdb's version contains in-frame clones alone and is incomplete. The sample lists some 250,000 clones, 70% to 90% occurring once. Material for sequencing was PBMCs or T cells enriched from blood (not recorded which). These receptors were obtained from a woman in her 50s who had recovered from COVID-19.

This clone has a single count. The V and J genes are TRBV3-1 (or the pseudogene TRBV3-2) and TRBJ1-1, with TRBD1 as a possible D gene (5 bases). The length of the CDR3 is 14 residues. V lost 1 base and J 5 bases, leaving 11 bases between the germline ends. Looked up from germline, CDR1 is LGHDT and CDR2 is YNNKEL (reference sequence). The DNA for the CDR3 is TGTGCCAGCAGCCAAGGGGGCGCGGTAACTGAAGCTTTCTTT. It specifies CASSQGGAVTEAFF.

This chain connects TRBV7-9 to TRBJ2-1; tentative D call: TRBD2 (7 bases). The CDR3 runs to 16 residues. Germline-derived CDR1 and CDR2 are SEHNR and FQNEAQ (reference sequence). V was pared by 6 bases and J by 8 bases, with 23 bases between. In DNA form, the CDR3 reads TGTGCCAGCAGTCACGGGGGCCGGGGGGATATCGATGAGCAGTTCTTC. Its protein is CASSHGGRGDIDEQFF.

The rearrangement uses TRBV7-2 and TRBJ1-1; D perhaps matches TRBD1 (6 bases). This CDR3 is 13 amino acids long. Per germline, CDR1 SGHTA and CDR2 FQGNSA. Between the trimmed V and J ends, which lost 5 bases and 9 bases, there was a span of 16 bases. CDR3 DNA sequence: TGTGCCAGCAGCCCAGGGACATCCGGTAAAGCTTTCTTT. It is translated as CASSPGTSGKAFF. The variable domain in full, with the rest retrieved from reference TRBV7-2 and TRBJ1-1, is GAGVSQSPSNKVTEKGKDVELRCDPISGHTALYWYRQSLGQGLEFLIYFQGNSAPDKSGLPSDRFSAERTGGSVSTLTIQRTQQEDSAVYLCASSPGTSGKAFFGQGTRLTVV.

The chain links TRBV28 to TRBJ1-1; D not certain. The CDR3 runs 12 residues. With 3 bases removed from V and 8 bases from J, the gap between germline ends came to 10 bases. Germline V lookup: CDR1 MDHEN, CDR2 SYDVKM. The CDR3 coding sequence is TGTGCCAGCAGTTTGAGGAGCCCAGAAGCTTTCTTT. Protein sequence: CASSLRSPEAFF.

The rearrangement links TRBV7-6 to TRBJ2-3, with TRBD2 identical over 10 bases. The CDR3 runs 18 residues. The J segment lost 2 bases and the V segment lost 2 bases, leaving 10 bases of the junction unmatched. Germline CDR1 reads SGHVS; CDR2 reads FNYEAQ. The CDR3 reads CASSLSRWSGRDTDTQYF. CDR3 nucleotide sequence: TGTGCCAGCAGCTTAAGTAGGTGGAGCGGGAGGGACACAGATACGCAGTATTTT.

The chain carries TRBV10-3 and TRBJ1-2, with 11 bases lining up with TRBD1. The J segment lost 8 bases and the V segment lost 7 bases, leaving 6 bases of the junction unmatched. Looked up from germline, CDR1 is ENHRY and CDR2 is SYGVKD. The CDR3 spans 13 residues. CDR3 residues: CAITRTGGEGYTF. The CDR3 DNA is TGTGCCATCACCCGGACAGGGGGCGAGGGCTACACCTTC.

The chain couples TRBV6-5 to TRBJ2-7; 11 nucleotides line up with TRBD1. The CDR3 covers 14 residues. V lost 6 bases to trimming and J lost 3 bases; unmatched junction nucleotides: 4. CDR1 and CDR2 (germline): MNHEY, SVGAGI. The CDR3 region has the DNA TGTGCCAGCAGAGGGACAGGGGGTAACTACGAGCAGTACTTC. Encoded protein: CASRGTGGNYEQYF.

The V call is TRBV7-9, the J call TRBJ2-1; 15 bases are shared with TRBD2. The CDR3 has 17 residues. V shed 4 bases and J 5 bases; nucleotides not matched to a gene: 6. CDR1 SEHNR and CDR2 FQNEAQ come from the germline V gene (reference sequence). This CDR3 is CASSSGLAGGPHNEQFF. The CDR3 bases are TGTGCCAGCAGCTCCGGACTAGCGGGAGGGCCGCACAATGAGCAGTTCTTC. Using reference TRBV7-9 and TRBJ2-1 for the parts outside the CDR3, the full variable domain is DTGVSQNPRHKITKRGQNVTFRCDPISEHNRLYWYRQTLGQGPEFLTYFQNEAQLEKSRLLSDRFSAERPKGSFSTLEIQRTEQGDSAMYLCASSSGLAGGPHNEQFFGPGTRLTVL.

The chain carries TRBV28 and TRBJ1-3; D is unclear. The CDR3 has 16 residues. Looked up from germline, CDR1 is MDHEN and CDR2 is SYDVKM. Trimming shortened V by 4 bases and J by 0 bases, and 13 bases separated the two germline ends. The CDR3 DNA is TGTGCCAGCAGTTCATTCCTTTTGAGCTCTGGAAACACCATATATTTT. Protein product: CASSSFLLSSGNTIYF.

This chain joins TRBV3-1 (or the pseudogene TRBV3-2) and TRBJ2-7, with TRBD1 identical over 8 bases. The CDR3 spans 14 residues. Germline CDR1 and CDR2: LGHDT and YNNKEL (reference sequence). The ends lost 5 bases at V and 6 bases at J; junction bases unmatched: 9. CDR3 loop: CASSGRTGSGEQYF. CDR3 DNA: TGTGCCAGCAGCGGACGGACAGGGAGTGGCGAGCAGTACTTC.

The rearrangement joins TRBV30 to TRBJ2-7; D is possibly TRBD2 (5 bases). The CDR3 runs 15 residues. V shed 0 bases and J shed 4 bases, with 16 bases lying between them. Germline V gene sequence: CDR1 GTSNPN, CDR2 SVGIG (reference sequence). The CDR3 bases are TGTGCCTGGAGTGTAAGAGGGATATACGAGTACGAGCAGTACTTC. This codes for CAWSVRGIYEYEQYF.

The CDR3 sequence is CASSLGTGGNNSPLHF. The CDR3 coding sequence is TGTGCCAGCAGCCTCGGGACAGGGGGCAATAATTCACCCCTCCACTTT. The chain has TRBV11-2 and TRBJ1-6, with TRBD1 matching 12 bases. CDR3 length: 16 amino acids. Germline CDR1 SGHAT, CDR2 FQNNGV. The V gene end was trimmed by 5 bases and the J gene end by 5 bases; junction bases not matched to a gene: 4.

This clone was counted a single time. This chain connects TRBV27 to TRBJ1-2; 8 bases are shared with TRBD1. CDR1 is MNHEY and CDR2 is SMNVEV in the germline V gene (reference sequence). The CDR3 runs 13 residues. J lost 8 bases, V lost 5 bases, and 7 bases had no gene match. DNA for the CDR3: TGTGCCAGCAGTCAGGCAGGGGGCCGGGGCTACACCTTC. Translation gives CASSQAGGRGYTF.

This clone appeared once. This chain links TRBV14 with TRBJ1-6, with 8 bases fitting TRBD1. Unmatched junction bases numbered 4, after V lost 2 bases and J lost 4 bases. Germline V gene lookup returns CDR1 SGHDN and CDR2 FVKESK. CDR3 length: 16 amino acids. The CDR3 sequence: CASSQQGAPYNSPLHF. CDR3 in DNA: TGTGCCAGCAGCCAACAGGGGGCTCCTTATAATTCACCCCTCCACTTT. Combining the CDR3 with reference TRBV14 and TRBJ1-6 gives the whole variable domain EAGVTQFPSHSVIEKGQTVTLRCDPISGHDNLYWYRRVMGKEIKFLLHFVKESKQDESGMPNNRFLAERTGGTYSTLKVQPAELEDSGVYFCASSQQGAPYNSPLHFGNGTRLTVT.

J is TRBJ2-5 and V is TRBV27; no reliable D call. The CDR3 sequence is 18 residues long. Germline V CDR1 and CDR2: MNHEY, SMNVEV (reference sequence). Trimming removed 0 bases at V and 0 bases at J, with 17 bases between. As DNA, the CDR3 is TGTGCCAGCAGTTTATCTCAGCTTAGACTCTTGTACCAAGAGACCCAGTACTTC. This codes for CASSLSQLRLLYQETQYF.

The rearrangement links TRBV7-6 to TRBJ2-3; D not certain. Looked up from germline, CDR1 is SGHVS and CDR2 is FNYEAQ. The CDR3 runs to 12 residues. The V and J ends lost 5 bases and 5 bases respectively, with 8 bases between them. This CDR3 is CASSVTVDTQYF. Written as DNA, the CDR3 is TGTGCCAGCAGCGTAACGGTAGATACGCAGTATTTT. The full variable domain, in which reference TRBV7-6 and TRBJ2-3 provide the parts outside the CDR3, is GAGVSQSPRYKVTKRGQDVALRCDPISGHVSLYWYRQALGQGPEFLTYFNYEAQQDKSGLPNDRFSAERPEGSISTLTIQRTEQRDSAMYRCASSVTVDTQYFGPGTRLTVL.

Of note for this clone: Additional DNA sequences in this sample encode the identical CDR3. The chain uses TRBV4-2 and TRBJ2-7; 9 nucleotides match TRBD2. V was pared by 0 bases and J by 4 bases, with 1 base of the junction left unmatched. Germline V gene sequence: CDR1 LGHNA, CDR2 YNFKEQ. CDR3 size: 14 residues. CDR3 DNA: TGTGCCAGCAGCCAAGAGCGGGAGGGTTACGAGCAGTACTTC. The encoded protein is CASSQEREGYEQYF.

This rearrangement joins TRBV6-1 to TRBJ2-3, with D maybe TRBD1 (6 bases). Germline V gene lookup returns CDR1 MNHNS and CDR2 SASEGT. Trimming cost V 3 bases and J 5 bases, with 12 bases left between them. CDR3 length: 14 amino acids. CDR3 coding DNA: TGTGCCAGCAGTGACCAGGGGCAGGGAGATACGCAGTATTTT. Encoded protein: CASSDQGQGDTQYF.

J is TRBJ1-4 and V is TRBV7-9, with D tentatively TRBD1 (6 bases). Looked up from germline, CDR1 is SEHNR and CDR2 is FQNEAQ (reference sequence). Trimming cost V 6 bases and J 3 bases, with 20 bases left between them. CDR3 length: 17 amino acids. CDR3 coding DNA: TGTGCCAGCAGACTAACCCCGGCAGACAGGTCTAATGAAAAACTGTTTTTT. It yields the protein CASRLTPADRSNEKLFF.

J is TRBJ2-7 and V is TRBV5-8; 13 nucleotides agree with TRBD2. In germline, CDR1 is SGHTS, CDR2 YDEGEE. This CDR3 spans 15 amino acids. V lost 0 bases, J lost 6 bases, and 3 bases stayed unmatched. CDR3 loop: CASSLGLAGGGEQYF. In nucleotides, the CDR3 is TGTGCCAGCAGCTTGGGACTAGCGGGAGGAGGCGAGCAGTACTTC. The whole variable domain, filled in from reference TRBV5-8 and TRBJ2-7, reads EAGVTQSPTHLIKTRGQQATLRCSPISGHTSVYWYQQALGLGLQFLLWYDEGEERNRGNFPPRFSGRQFPNYSSELNVNALELEDSALYLCASSLGLAGGGEQYFGPGTRLTVT.

The chain employs TRBV5-4 and TRBJ2-1, with TRBD2 matching 12 bases. The CDR3 runs 16 residues. The V and J ends lost 4 bases and 8 bases, in that order; junction bases with no gene match: 10. CDR1 is SGHNT and CDR2 is YYREEE in the germline V gene (reference sequence). CDR3 residues: CASSPNGLAGIYEQFF. The DNA for the CDR3 is TGTGCCAGCAGCCCGAACGGACTAGCGGGAATCTATGAGCAGTTCTTC.

In its sample, this clone was seen once. V gene TRBV5-1 combines with J gene TRBJ2-2, with TRBD1 as a possible D gene (6 bases). The germline CDR1 and CDR2 sequences are SGHRS and YFSETQ. The CDR3 consists of 14 residues. Trimming cost V 3 bases and J 1 base, with 7 bases left between them. CDR3 in amino acids: CASSWTVNTGELFF. The CDR3 DNA reads TGCGCCAGCAGCTGGACAGTGAACACCGGGGAGCTGTTTTTT.

The chain joins TRBV2 to TRBJ1-5; D may be TRBD1 (6 bases). The CDR3 is made up of 11 amino acids. Deletions cut 7 bases from V and 9 bases from J, with 10 bases between. The germline gives CDR1 SNHLY, CDR2 FYNNEI. CDR3 sequence (DNA): TGTGCCAGCACTCTCAGGGGGCCCCAGCATTTT. Its protein is CASTLRGPQHF.

DNA of the CDR3: TGTGCCAGCAGCTCCCGACAGGGGGCCTCTAATGAAAAACTGTTTTTT. It encodes CASSSRQGASNEKLFF. The chain links TRBV5-6 to TRBJ1-4, with 10 bases identical to TRBD1. The CDR3 is made up of 16 amino acids. Germline V lookup: CDR1 SGHDT, CDR2 YYEEEE. V shed 3 bases, J shed 3 bases, and the junction held 5 bases outside the gene matches.

This clone was counted only a few times. The V gene is TRBV7-9, the J gene TRBJ1-2; 10 bases match TRBD1. With 4 bases clipped from V and 7 bases from J, the junction kept 9 bases outside the gene matches. This CDR3 contains 15 residues. Germline V lookup: CDR1 SEHNR, CDR2 FQNEAQ (reference sequence). The CDR3 reads CASSSTETGGSGYTF. Here the CDR3 DNA reads TGTGCCAGCAGCTCGACGGAGACAGGGGGCTCTGGCTACACCTTC. Combining the CDR3 with reference TRBV7-9 and TRBJ1-2 gives the whole variable domain DTGVSQNPRHKITKRGQNVTFRCDPISEHNRLYWYRQTLGQGPEFLTYFQNEAQLEKSRLLSDRFSAERPKGSFSTLEIQRTEQGDSAMYLCASSSTETGGSGYTFGSGTRLTVV.

The chain links TRBV7-8 to TRBJ2-5; maybe TRBD1 (5 bases). This CDR3 has 16 residues. Germline CDR1 and CDR2: SGHVS and FQNEAQ. V lost 6 bases to trimming and J lost 3 bases, with 20 bases between them. CDR3 loop: CASRTSWGSNKETQYF. The DNA for the CDR3 is TGTGCCAGCAGAACTTCCTGGGGCAGTAACAAAGAGACCCAGTACTTC.